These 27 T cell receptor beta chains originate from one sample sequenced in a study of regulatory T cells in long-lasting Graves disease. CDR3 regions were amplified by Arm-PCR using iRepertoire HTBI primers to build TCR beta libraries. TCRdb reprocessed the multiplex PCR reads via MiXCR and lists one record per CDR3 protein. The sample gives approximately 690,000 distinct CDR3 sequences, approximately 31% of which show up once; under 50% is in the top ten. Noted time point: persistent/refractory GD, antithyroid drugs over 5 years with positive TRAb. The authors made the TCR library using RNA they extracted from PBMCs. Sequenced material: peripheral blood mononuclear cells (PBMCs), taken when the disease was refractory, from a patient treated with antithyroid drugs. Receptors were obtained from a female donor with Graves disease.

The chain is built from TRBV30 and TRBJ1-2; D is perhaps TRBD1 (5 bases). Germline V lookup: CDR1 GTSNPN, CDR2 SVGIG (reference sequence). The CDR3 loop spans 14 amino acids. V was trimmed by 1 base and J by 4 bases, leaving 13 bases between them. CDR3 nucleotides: TGTGCCTGGAGTGCTCCCGGGGCCCTCTATGGCTACACCTTC. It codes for CAWSAPGALYGYTF.

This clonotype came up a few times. For the CDR3, the DNA is TGCGCCAGCAGACTGGACAGGGGAGGGCGAGAAAAACTGTTTTTT. Translating gives CASRLDRGGREKLFF. The rearrangement uses TRBV5-1 and TRBJ1-4, with TRBD1 matching over 9 bases. The germline V gene encodes CDR1 SGHRS and CDR2 YFSETQ. The CDR3 spans 15 residues. V lost 5 bases to trimming and J lost 8 bases; unmatched junction nucleotides: 10.

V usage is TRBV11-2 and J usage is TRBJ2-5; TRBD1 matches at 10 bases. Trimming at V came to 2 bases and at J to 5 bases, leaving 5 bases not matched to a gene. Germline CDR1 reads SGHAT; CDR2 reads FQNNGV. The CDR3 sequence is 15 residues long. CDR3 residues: CASSLWGQGLETQYF. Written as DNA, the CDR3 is TGTGCCAGCAGCTTATGGGGACAGGGGCTTGAGACCCAGTACTTC.

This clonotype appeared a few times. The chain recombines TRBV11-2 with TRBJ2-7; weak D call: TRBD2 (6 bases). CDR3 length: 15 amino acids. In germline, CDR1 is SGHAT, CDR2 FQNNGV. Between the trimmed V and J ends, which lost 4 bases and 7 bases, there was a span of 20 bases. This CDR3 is CASSSRSLSAGEQYF. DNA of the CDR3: TGTGCCAGCAGCTCACGCAGTCTTTCCGCGGGAGAGCAGTACTTC.

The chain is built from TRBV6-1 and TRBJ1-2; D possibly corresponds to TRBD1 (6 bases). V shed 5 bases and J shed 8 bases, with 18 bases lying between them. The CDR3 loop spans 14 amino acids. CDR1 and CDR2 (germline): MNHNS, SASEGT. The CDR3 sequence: CASSRGEGVGGYTF. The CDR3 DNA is TGTGCCAGCAGTCGGGGGGAGGGGGTAGGAGGCTACACCTTC.

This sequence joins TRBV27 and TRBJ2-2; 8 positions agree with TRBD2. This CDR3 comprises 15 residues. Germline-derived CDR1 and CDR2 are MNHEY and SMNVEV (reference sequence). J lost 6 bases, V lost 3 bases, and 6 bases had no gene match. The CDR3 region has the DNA TGTGCCAGCAGTTTGAATAGCGGGATTGCCGGGGAGCTGTTTTTT. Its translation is CASSLNSGIAGELFF.

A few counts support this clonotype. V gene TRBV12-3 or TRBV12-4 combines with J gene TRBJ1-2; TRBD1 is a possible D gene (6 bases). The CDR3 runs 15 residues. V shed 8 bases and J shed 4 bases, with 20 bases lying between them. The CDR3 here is CASRTAIGSSYGYTF. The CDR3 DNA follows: TGTGCCAGCCGGACAGCTATCGGTTCTTCCTATGGCTACACCTTC.

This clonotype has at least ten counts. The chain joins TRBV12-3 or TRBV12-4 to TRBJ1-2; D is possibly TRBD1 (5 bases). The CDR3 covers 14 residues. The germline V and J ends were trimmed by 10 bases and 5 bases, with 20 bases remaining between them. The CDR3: CAIKINGPGYGYTF. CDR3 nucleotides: TGTGCCATCAAGATCAACGGGCCAGGGTATGGCTACACCTTC.

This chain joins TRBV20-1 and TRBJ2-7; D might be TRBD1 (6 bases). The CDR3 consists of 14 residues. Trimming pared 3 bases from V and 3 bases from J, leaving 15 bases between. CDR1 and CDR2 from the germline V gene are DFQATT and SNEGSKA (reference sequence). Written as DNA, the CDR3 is TGCAGTGCTAGCGGGCCAGGGGCATACTACGAGCAGTACTTC. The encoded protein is CSASGPGAYYEQYF.

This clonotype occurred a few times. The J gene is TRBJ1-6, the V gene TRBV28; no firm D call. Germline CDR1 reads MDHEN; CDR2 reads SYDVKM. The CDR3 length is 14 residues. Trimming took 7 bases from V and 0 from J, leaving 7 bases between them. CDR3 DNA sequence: TGTGCCAGCATTAGGAGCTCCTATAATTCACCCCTCCACTTT. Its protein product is CASIRSSYNSPLHF.

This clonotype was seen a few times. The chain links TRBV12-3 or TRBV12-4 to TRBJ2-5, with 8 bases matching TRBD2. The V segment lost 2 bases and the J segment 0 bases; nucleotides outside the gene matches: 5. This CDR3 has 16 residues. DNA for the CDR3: TGTGCCAGCAGTTTAATCCTAGCGGGCGACCAAGAGACCCAGTACTTC. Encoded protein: CASSLILAGDQETQYF.

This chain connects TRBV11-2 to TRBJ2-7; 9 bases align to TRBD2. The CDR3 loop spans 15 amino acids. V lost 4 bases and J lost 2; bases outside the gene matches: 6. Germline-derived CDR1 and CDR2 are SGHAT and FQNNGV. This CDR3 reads CASSSGTSYTYEQYF. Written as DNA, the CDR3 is TGTGCCAGCAGCTCCGGGACTAGCTATACCTACGAGCAGTACTTC.

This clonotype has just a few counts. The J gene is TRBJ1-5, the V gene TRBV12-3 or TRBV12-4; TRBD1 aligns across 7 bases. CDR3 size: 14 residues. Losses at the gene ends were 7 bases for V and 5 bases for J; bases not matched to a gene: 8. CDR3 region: CASTLDRVDQPQHF. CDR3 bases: TGTGCCAGCACCCTAGACAGGGTGGATCAGCCCCAGCATTTT.

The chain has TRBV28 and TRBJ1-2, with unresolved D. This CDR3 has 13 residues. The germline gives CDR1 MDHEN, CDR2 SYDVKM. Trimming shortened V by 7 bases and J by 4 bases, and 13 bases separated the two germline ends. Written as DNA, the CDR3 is TGTGCCAGCACCGCCGCACCCCTCTATGGCTACACCTTC. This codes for CASTAAPLYGYTF.

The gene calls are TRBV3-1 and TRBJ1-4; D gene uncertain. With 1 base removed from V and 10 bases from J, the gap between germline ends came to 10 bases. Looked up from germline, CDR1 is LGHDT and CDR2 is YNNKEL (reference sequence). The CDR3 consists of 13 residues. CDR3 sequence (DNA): TGTGCCAGCAGCCAAGGACGGGCCCGAAAACTGTTTTTT. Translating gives CASSQGRARKLFF.

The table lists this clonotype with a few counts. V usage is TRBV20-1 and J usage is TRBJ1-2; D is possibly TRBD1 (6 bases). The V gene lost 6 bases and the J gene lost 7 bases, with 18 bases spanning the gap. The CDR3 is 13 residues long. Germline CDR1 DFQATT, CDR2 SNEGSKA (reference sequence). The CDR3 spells CSAVTGIGGGYTF. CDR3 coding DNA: TGCAGTGCAGTTACCGGGATAGGGGGTGGCTACACCTTC.

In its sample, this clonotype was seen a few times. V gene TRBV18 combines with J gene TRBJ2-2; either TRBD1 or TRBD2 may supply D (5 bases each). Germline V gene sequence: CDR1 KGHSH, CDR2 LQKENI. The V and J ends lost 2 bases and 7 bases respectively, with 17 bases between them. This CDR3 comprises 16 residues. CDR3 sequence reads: CASSPSDSQGDGELFF. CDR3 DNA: TGTGCCAGCTCACCATCAGACTCCCAGGGAGACGGGGAGCTGTTTTTT.

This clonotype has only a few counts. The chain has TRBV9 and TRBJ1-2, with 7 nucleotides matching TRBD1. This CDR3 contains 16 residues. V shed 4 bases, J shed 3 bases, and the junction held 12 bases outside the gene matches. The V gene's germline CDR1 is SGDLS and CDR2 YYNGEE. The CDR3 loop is CASSRSSEGADYGYTF. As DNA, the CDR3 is TGTGCCAGCAGCCGTTCTTCAGAGGGGGCCGACTATGGCTACACCTTC. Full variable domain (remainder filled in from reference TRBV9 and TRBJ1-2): DSGVTQTPKHLITATGQRVTLRCSPRSGDLSVYWYQQSLDQGLQFLIQYYNGEERAKGNILERFSAQQFPDLHSELNLSSLELGDSALYFCASSRSSEGADYGYTFGSGTRLTVV.

The chain's CDR3 is CASKVRSAGPTEAFF. The CDR3 DNA reads TGTGCCAGCAAGGTTCGATCGGCGGGGCCTACTGAAGCTTTCTTT. This chain uses TRBV6-1 with TRBJ1-1; possible D gene TRBD1, 5 bases. The germline CDR1 and CDR2 sequences are MNHNS and SASEGT. The V end was cut by 7 bases, the J end by 5 bases, with 20 bases between. This CDR3 region has 15 residues.

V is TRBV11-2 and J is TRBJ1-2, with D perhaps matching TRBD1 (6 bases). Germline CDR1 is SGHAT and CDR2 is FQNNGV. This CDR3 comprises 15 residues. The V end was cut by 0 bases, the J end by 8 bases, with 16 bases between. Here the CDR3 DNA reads TGTGCCAGCAGCTTAGATATACAGGGCCTAGTAGGCTACACCTTC. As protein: CASSLDIQGLVGYTF.

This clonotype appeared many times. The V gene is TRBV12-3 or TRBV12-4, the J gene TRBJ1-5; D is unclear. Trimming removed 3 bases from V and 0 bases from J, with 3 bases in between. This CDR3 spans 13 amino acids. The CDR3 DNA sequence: TGTGCCAGCAGTTTCCGTAGCAATCAGCCCCAGCATTTT. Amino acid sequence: CASSFRSNQPQHF.

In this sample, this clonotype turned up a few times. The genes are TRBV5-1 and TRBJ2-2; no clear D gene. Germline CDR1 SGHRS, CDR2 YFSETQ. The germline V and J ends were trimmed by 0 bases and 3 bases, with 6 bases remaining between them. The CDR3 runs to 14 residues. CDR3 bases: TGCGCCAGCAGCTTGGATTTTCACACCGGGGAGCTGTTTTTT. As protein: CASSLDFHTGELFF.

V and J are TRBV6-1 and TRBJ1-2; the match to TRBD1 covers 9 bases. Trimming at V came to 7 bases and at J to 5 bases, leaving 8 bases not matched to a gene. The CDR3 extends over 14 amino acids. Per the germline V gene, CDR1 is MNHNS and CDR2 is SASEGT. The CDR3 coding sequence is TGTGCCAGCAATACGGACAGGGGCCCTTATGGCTACACCTTC. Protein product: CASNTDRGPYGYTF.

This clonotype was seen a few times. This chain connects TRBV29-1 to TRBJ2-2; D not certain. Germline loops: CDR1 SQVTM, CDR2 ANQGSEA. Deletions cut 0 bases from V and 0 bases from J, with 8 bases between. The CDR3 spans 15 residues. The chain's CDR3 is CSVEDGGPNTGELFF. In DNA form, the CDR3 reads TGCAGCGTTGAAGACGGCGGACCGAACACCGGGGAGCTGTTTTTT.

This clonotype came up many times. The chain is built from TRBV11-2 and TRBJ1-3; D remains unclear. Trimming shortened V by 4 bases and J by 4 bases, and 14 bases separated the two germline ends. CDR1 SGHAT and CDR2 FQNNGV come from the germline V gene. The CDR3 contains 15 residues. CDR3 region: CASSSVRVGGNTIYF. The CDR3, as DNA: TGTGCCAGCAGCTCTGTAAGGGTGGGCGGAAACACCATATATTTT.

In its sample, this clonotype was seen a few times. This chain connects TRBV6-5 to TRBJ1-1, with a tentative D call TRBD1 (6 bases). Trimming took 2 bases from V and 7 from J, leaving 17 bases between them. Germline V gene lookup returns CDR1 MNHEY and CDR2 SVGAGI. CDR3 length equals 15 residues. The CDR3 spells CASSYQSGGRDEAFF. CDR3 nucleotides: TGTGCCAGCAGTTACCAGTCCGGGGGGCGCGATGAAGCTTTCTTT.

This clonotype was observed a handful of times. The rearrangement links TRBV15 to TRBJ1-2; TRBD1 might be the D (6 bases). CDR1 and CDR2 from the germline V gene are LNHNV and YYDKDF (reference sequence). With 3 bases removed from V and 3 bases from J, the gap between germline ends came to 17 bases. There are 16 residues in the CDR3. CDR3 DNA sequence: TGTGCCACCAGCAGTGCTGGGACACGGGAAGACTATGGCTACACCTTC. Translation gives CATSSAGTREDYGYTF.